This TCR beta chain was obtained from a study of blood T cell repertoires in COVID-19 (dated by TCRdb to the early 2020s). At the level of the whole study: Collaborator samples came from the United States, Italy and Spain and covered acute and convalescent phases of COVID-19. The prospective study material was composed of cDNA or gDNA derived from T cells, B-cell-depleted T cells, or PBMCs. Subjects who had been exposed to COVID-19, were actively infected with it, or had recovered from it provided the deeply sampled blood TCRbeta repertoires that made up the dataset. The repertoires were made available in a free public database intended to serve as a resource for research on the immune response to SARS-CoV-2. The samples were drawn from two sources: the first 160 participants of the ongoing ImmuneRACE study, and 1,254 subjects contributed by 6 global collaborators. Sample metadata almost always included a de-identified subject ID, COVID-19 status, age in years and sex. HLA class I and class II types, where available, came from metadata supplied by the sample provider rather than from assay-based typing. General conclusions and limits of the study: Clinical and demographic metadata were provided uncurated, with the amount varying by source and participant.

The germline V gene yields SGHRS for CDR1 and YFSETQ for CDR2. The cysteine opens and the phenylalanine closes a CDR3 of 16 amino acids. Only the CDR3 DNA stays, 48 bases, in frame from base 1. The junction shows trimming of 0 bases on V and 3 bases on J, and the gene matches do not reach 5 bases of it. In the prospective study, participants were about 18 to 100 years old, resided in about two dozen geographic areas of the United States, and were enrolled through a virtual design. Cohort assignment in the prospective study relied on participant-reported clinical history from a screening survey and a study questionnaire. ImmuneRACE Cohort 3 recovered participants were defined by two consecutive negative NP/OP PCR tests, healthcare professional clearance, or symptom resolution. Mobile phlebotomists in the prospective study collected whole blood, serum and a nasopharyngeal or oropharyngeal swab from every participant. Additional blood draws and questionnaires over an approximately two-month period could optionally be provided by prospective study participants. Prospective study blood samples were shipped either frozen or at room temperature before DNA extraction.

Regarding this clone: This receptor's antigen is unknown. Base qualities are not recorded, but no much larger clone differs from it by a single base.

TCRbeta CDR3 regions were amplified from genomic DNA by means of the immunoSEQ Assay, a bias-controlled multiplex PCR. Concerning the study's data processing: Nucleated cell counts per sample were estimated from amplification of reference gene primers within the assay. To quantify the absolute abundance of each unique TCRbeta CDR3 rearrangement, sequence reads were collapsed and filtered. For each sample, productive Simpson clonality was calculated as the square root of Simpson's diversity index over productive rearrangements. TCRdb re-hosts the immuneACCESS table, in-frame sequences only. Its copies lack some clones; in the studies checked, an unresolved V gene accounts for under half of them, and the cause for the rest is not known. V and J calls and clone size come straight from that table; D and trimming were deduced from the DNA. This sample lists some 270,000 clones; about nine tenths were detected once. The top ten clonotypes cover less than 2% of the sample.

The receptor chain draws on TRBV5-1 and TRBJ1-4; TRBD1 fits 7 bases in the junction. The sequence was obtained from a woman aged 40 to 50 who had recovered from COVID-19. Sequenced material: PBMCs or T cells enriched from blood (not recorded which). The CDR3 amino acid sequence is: CASSLALTGSNEKLFF. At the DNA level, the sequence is TGCGCCAGCAGCTTGGCCCTGACAGGGTCTAATGAAAAACTGTTTTTT.